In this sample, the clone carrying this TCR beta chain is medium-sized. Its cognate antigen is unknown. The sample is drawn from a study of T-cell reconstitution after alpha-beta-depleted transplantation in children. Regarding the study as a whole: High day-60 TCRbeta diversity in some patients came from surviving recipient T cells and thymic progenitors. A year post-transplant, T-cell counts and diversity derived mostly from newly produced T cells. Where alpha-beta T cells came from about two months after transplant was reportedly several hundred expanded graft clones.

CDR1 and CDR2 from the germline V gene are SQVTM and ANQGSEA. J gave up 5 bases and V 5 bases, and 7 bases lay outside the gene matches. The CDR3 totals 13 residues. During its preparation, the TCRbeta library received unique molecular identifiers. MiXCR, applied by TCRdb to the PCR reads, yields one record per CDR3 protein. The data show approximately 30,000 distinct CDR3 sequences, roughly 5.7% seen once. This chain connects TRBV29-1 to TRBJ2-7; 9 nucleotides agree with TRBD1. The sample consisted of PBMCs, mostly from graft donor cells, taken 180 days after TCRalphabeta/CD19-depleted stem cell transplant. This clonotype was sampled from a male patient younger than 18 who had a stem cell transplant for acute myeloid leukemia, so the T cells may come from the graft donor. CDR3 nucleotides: TGCAGCGTTACAGAGGGACAGGGCGACGAGCAGTACTTC. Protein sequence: CSVTEGQGDEQYF.